The 18 T cell receptor beta chains in this list originate from one sample, sequenced in a study of cytomegalovirus exposure and HLA in healthy donors (dated by TCRdb to about 2017). Libraries were prepared through the immunoSEQ multiplex PCR assay. Held by TCRdb, this immuneACCESS table contains in-frame sequences only and omits some clones. Under half of the omission traces to an unresolved V gene where checked; the cause of the rest is unknown. This sample comprises roughly 300,000 clones, about nine tenths of them detected only once. Of the sample, 1% to 1.5% is held by the ten largest clones. The sequencing sample was made of PBMCs. These receptors all stem from a woman in her 30s in good health and CMV-seropositive.

The CDR3 DNA follows: TGTGCCAGCAGTGCTTTACAAGAGACCCAGTACTTC. Protein sequence: CASSALQETQYF. J is TRBJ2-5 and V is TRBV2; D gene ambiguous. V was cut by 4 bases and J by 2 bases, with 5 bases left in between. Germline CDR1 and CDR2: SNHLY and FYNNEI. This CDR3 has 12 amino acids.

The V and J genes are TRBV5-1 and TRBJ2-5, with 7 bases matching TRBD2. The trim removed 4 bases at V and 7 bases at J, leaving 16 bases unmatched. The CDR3 runs to 16 residues. Per the germline V gene, CDR1 is SGHRS and CDR2 is YFSETQ. CDR3 sequence reads: CASSPDRGREKGTQYF. The CDR3 coding sequence is TGCGCCAGCAGCCCCGACCGGGGGAGGGAGAAGGGGACCCAGTACTTC.

The sample holds one count of this clone. Additional DNA sequences in this sample encode the identical CDR3. The chain has TRBV18 and TRBJ2-3; D ambiguous. The ends were cut back, 3 bases at V and 6 bases at J, with 1 base in the middle. Per the germline V gene, CDR1 is KGHSH and CDR2 is LQKENI. This CDR3 region has 10 residues. The CDR3 sequence is CASSPDTQYF. The CDR3 DNA sequence: TGTGCCAGCTCACCGGATACGCAGTATTTT. Filled out from reference TRBV18 and TRBJ2-3, the complete variable domain reads NAGVMQNPRHLVRRRGQEARLRCSPMKGHSHVYWYRQLPEEGLKFMVYLQKENIIDESGMPKERFSAEFPKEGPSILRIQQVVRGDSAAYFCASSPDTQYFGPGTRLTVL.

The chain links TRBV27 to TRBJ2-7; D possibly matches TRBD1 or TRBD2 (5 bases each). Trimming stripped 7 bases from V and 6 bases from J, with 13 bases between. From germline, CDR1 is MNHEY and CDR2 SMNVEV (reference sequence). CDR3 length equals 12 residues. CDR3 in DNA: TGTGCCAGCAAGGGACCCCACGTCGAGCAGTACTTC. It encodes CASKGPHVEQYF.

The chain employs TRBV27 and TRBJ2-4, with D unresolved. This CDR3 region has 13 residues. Per the germline V gene, CDR1 is MNHEY and CDR2 is SMNVEV (reference sequence). Trimming shortened V by 7 bases and J by 7 bases, and 14 bases separated the two germline ends. CDR3 in amino acids: CASNPIAGNIQYF. The CDR3 DNA follows: TGTGCCAGCAACCCGATAGCCGGGAACATTCAGTACTTC.

This chain joins TRBV6-6 and TRBJ2-1, with D perhaps assigned TRBD1 or TRBD2 (5 bases each). Between the trimmed V and J ends, which lost 8 bases and 7 bases, there was a span of 12 bases. The V gene's germline CDR1 is MNHNY and CDR2 SVGAGI (reference sequence). CDR3 length: 12 residues. The DNA for the CDR3 is TGTGCCAGCCGGGGCCAGTCGAATGAGCAGTTCTTC. Amino acids: CASRGQSNEQFF.

The V and J genes are TRBV27 and TRBJ2-7, with D uncertain. V lost 8 bases and J 7 bases, leaving 9 bases between the germline ends. The CDR3 runs to 10 residues. Germline loops: CDR1 MNHEY, CDR2 SMNVEV (reference sequence). In nucleotides, the CDR3 is TGTGCCAGCGGGCGAGGAGAGCAGTACTTC. Amino acid sequence: CASGRGEQYF.

CDR3 coding DNA: TGTGCCAGCAGTGAAACGTTTGGTCAGCCCCAGCATTTT. This gives the protein CASSETFGQPQHF. The chain uses TRBV6-1 and TRBJ1-5; unclear D gene. Trimming removed 2 bases at V and 6 bases at J, with 8 bases between. The CDR3 is 13 amino acids. Germline V gene lookup returns CDR1 MNHNS and CDR2 SASEGT.

In its sample, this clone was seen a few times. This sequence joins TRBV15 and TRBJ1-5, with D maybe TRBD1 (5 bases). The CDR3 has 16 residues. V lost 3 bases to trimming and J lost 4 bases, with 16 bases between them. Germline loops: CDR1 LNHNV, CDR2 YYDKDF (reference sequence). This chain's CDR3 is CATSSDFRGGNQPQHF. CDR3 bases: TGTGCCACCAGCAGTGACTTCCGGGGGGGGAATCAGCCCCAGCATTTT.

This chain joins TRBV7-8 and TRBJ1-6, with D possibly being TRBD1 (6 bases). The V end was cut by 1 base, the J end by 7 bases, with 11 bases between. Germline V gives CDR1 SGHVS, CDR2 FQNEAQ. The CDR3 runs 15 residues. The CDR3 protein is CASSLDRVFNSPLHF. Here the CDR3 DNA reads TGTGCCAGCAGCTTAGACAGGGTTTTCAATTCACCCCTCCACTTT.

The V and J genes are TRBV4-2 and TRBJ2-2; D not certain. The CDR3 covers 17 residues. Trimming removed 1 base at V and 4 bases at J, with 16 bases between. CDR1 and CDR2 from the germline V gene are LGHNA and YNFKEQ. CDR3 residues: CASSQAHGRTGTGELFF. The CDR3 DNA is TGTGCCAGCAGCCAAGCTCACGGCCGCACGGGCACCGGGGAGCTGTTTTTT.

The rearrangement uses TRBV27 and TRBJ2-7; 9 positions agree with TRBD2. Germline values: CDR1 MNHEY, CDR2 SMNVEV (reference sequence). Germline trimming cut 4 bases from V and 6 bases from J; bases unmatched to any gene: 19. The CDR3 is 18 residues long. In DNA, the CDR3 is TGTGCCAGCAGTTCACCCGGGACTAGCTCAAAGAGCGGGGTCGAGCAGTACTTC. This translates into CASSSPGTSSKSGVEQYF.

The J gene is TRBJ2-2, the V gene TRBV2; the D is unclear. Per the germline V gene, CDR1 is SNHLY and CDR2 is FYNNEI. Trimming removed 7 bases at V and 3 bases at J, with 15 bases between. The CDR3 sequence is 15 residues long. CDR3 in amino acids: CASTANGLDTGELFF. The CDR3 nucleotides read TGTGCCAGCACTGCGAACGGGTTGGACACCGGGGAGCTGTTTTTT. Based on the CDR3 plus reference TRBV2 and TRBJ2-2, the full variable domain is EPEVTQTPSHQVTQMGQEVILRCVPISNHLYFYWYRQILGQKVEFLVSFYNNEISEKSEIFDDQFSVERPDGSNFTLKIRSTKLEDSAMYFCASTANGLDTGELFFGEGSRLTVL.

The sample holds a few counts of this clone. The V gene is TRBV7-9, the J gene TRBJ1-1; no clear D. V lost 0 bases and J 1 base, leaving 9 bases between the germline ends. CDR1 is SEHNR and CDR2 is FQNEAQ in the germline V gene (reference sequence). The CDR3 has 15 residues. The CDR3 loop is CASSLALGPNTEAFF. The CDR3 DNA reads as TGTGCCAGCAGCTTAGCCCTAGGGCCGAACACTGAAGCTTTCTTT. The full variable domain, in which reference TRBV7-9 and TRBJ1-1 provide the parts outside the CDR3, is DTGVSQNPRHKITKRGQNVTFRCDPISEHNRLYWYRQTLGQGPEFLTYFQNEAQLEKSRLLSDRFSAERPKGSFSTLEIQRTEQGDSAMYLCASSLALGPNTEAFFGQGTRLTVV.

The gene calls are TRBV29-1 and TRBJ1-1, with D possibly matching TRBD1 (5 bases). The CDR3 length is 12 residues. Trimming pared 5 bases from V and 11 bases from J, leaving 18 bases between. The germline V gene encodes CDR1 SQVTM and CDR2 ANQGSEA. The CDR3 is CSVQDTTGGAFF. The CDR3 DNA reads TGCAGCGTTCAGGACACGACCGGTGGGGCTTTCTTT.

The rearrangement joins TRBV5-1 to TRBJ2-7, with D hard to call. V was pared by 0 bases and J by 6 bases, with 7 bases between. Germline V gives CDR1 SGHRS, CDR2 YFSETQ. The CDR3 is 12 residues long. CDR3 nucleotide sequence: TGCGCCAGCAGCTTGGGAGGTAGCGAGCAGTACTTC. Its translation is CASSLGGSEQYF.

J is TRBJ2-2 and V is TRBV7-9; D is undetermined. The germline CDR1 and CDR2 sequences are SEHNR and FQNEAQ (reference sequence). V was trimmed by 2 bases and J by 4 bases, leaving 5 bases between them. The CDR3 sequence is 13 residues long. CDR3 protein: CASSLMGTGELFF. In DNA, the CDR3 is TGTGCCAGCAGCTTAATGGGCACCGGGGAGCTGTTTTTT.

This clone occurred a few times. The chain combines TRBV7-9 with TRBJ2-5; TRBD1 is a possible D gene (5 bases). Germline CDR1 reads SEHNR; CDR2 reads FQNEAQ (reference sequence). V was pared by 5 bases and J by 5 bases, with 12 bases between. The CDR3 loop spans 13 amino acids. CDR3 in DNA: TGTGCCAGCAGCCCAGACAGCCGGGAGACCCAGTACTTC. It is translated as CASSPDSRETQYF.